These 23 T cell receptor beta chains share one sample of origin, sequenced in a study of blood T cell repertoires in COVID-19. Produced via immunoSEQ multiplex PCR; TCRdb's table is partial and in-frame only. The table records some 310,000 clones, around 92% of them present only once. Sample: PBMCs or T cells enriched from blood (not recorded which). The receptors originated from a woman in her twenties or thirties who had recovered from COVID-19.

This clone was found once. The chain links TRBV19 to TRBJ1-4; no clear D gene. Germline CDR1 LNHDA, CDR2 SQIVND (reference sequence). Deletions cut 5 bases from V and 8 bases from J, with 15 bases between. The CDR3 has 14 residues. Here the CDR3 reads CASSAGTPYEKLFF. The CDR3 bases are TGTGCCAGTAGTGCCGGTACCCCTTACGAAAAACTGTTTTTT. The full variable domain, completed using reference TRBV19 and TRBJ1-4, is DGGITQSPKYLFRKEGQNVTLSCEQNLNHDAMYWYRQDPGQGLRLIYYSQIVNDFQKGDIAEGYSVSREKKESFPLTVTSAQKNPTAFYLCASSAGTPYEKLFFGSGTQLSVL.

The chain is built from TRBV6-5 and TRBJ2-7; 9 positions agree with TRBD1. There are 14 residues in the CDR3. From germline, CDR1 is MNHEY and CDR2 SVGAGI. After removal of 7 bases from V and 1 base from J, the junction contained 5 bases not matched to a gene. Here the CDR3 reads CASNFGTGSYEQYF. CDR3 DNA sequence: TGTGCCAGCAACTTCGGGACAGGGTCCTACGAGCAGTACTTC.

In its sample, this clone was seen once. The chain carries TRBV18 and TRBJ2-1, with 12 bases identical to TRBD2. Trimming removed 3 bases from V and 8 bases from J; junction bases left unmatched: 5. The germline CDR1 and CDR2 sequences are KGHSH and LQKENI. CDR3 length equals 15 residues. The CDR3 loop is CASSPLTSGSHEQFF. CDR3 coding DNA: TGTGCCAGCTCACCCTTGACTAGCGGGAGTCATGAGCAGTTCTTC. Using reference TRBV18 and TRBJ2-1 for the parts outside the CDR3, the full variable domain is NAGVMQNPRHLVRRRGQEARLRCSPMKGHSHVYWYRQLPEEGLKFMVYLQKENIIDESGMPKERFSAEFPKEGPSILRIQQVVRGDSAAYFCASSPLTSGSHEQFFGPGTRLTVL.

The chain has TRBV18 and TRBJ1-4; 7 bases are a match to TRBD1. V shed 5 bases, J shed 1 base, and the junction held 4 bases outside the gene matches. Germline V CDR1 and CDR2: KGHSH, LQKENI. This CDR3 spans 15 amino acids. This CDR3 is CASSSRQGTNEKLFF. The CDR3 DNA follows: TGTGCCAGCTCATCCAGACAGGGAACTAATGAAAAACTGTTTTTT.

The chain combines TRBV27 with TRBJ1-1, with TRBD1 as a possible D gene (6 bases). From germline, CDR1 is MNHEY and CDR2 SMNVEV (reference sequence). V shed 5 bases and J shed 0 bases, with 13 bases lying between them. The CDR3 contains 15 residues. CDR3 residues: CASSPGQKMNTEAFF. The CDR3 DNA follows: TGTGCCAGCAGTCCCGGACAGAAAATGAACACTGAAGCTTTCTTT.

The chain combines TRBV6-5 with TRBJ2-1, with D maybe TRBD1 (6 bases). Germline V CDR1 and CDR2: MNHEY, SVGAGI. CDR3 length: 15 amino acids. Trimming cost V 2 bases and J 0 bases, with 8 bases left between them. The CDR3 loop reads CASSYGGPSYNEQFF. CDR3 nucleotide sequence: TGTGCCAGCAGTTACGGGGGCCCCTCCTACAATGAGCAGTTCTTC.

In DNA form, the CDR3 reads TGCGCCAGCAGCTTTCAGGGTGGAGATGAGCAGTTCTTC. This translates into CASSFQGGDEQFF. This chain joins TRBV5-1 and TRBJ2-1, with a possible D match to TRBD1 (5 bases). V lost 2 bases, J lost 8 bases, and 11 bases lay in between. CDR1 and CDR2 (germline): SGHRS, YFSETQ. The CDR3 extends over 13 amino acids.

This clone was counted once. The chain links TRBV6-5 to TRBJ1-3; D gene uncertain. Germline V gives CDR1 MNHEY, CDR2 SVGAGI. V was cut by 2 bases and J by 4 bases, with 9 bases left in between. The CDR3 is 14 residues long. DNA of the CDR3: TGTGCCAGCAGTTACGGAGGTCGGGGAAACACCATATATTTT. This translates into CASSYGGRGNTIYF.

The rearrangement joins TRBV7-2 to TRBJ2-4, with D perhaps matching TRBD2 (5 bases). Germline V gives CDR1 SGHTA, CDR2 FQGNSA. V was clipped by 4 bases and J by 7 bases, with 17 bases between them. The CDR3 length is 15 residues. As DNA, the CDR3 is TGTGCCAGCAGCTCGCCGACCCAAACGGGGAACATTCAGTACTTC. It is translated as CASSSPTQTGNIQYF.

The chain uses TRBV9 and TRBJ2-2; perhaps TRBD2 as D (5 bases). Germline loops: CDR1 SGDLS, CDR2 YYNGEE. CDR3 length: 16 residues. The V gene lost 3 bases and the J gene lost 4 bases, with 16 bases spanning the gap. The CDR3: CASSARGTRGTGELFF. The CDR3 DNA sequence: TGTGCCAGCAGCGCCCGCGGCACCCGGGGCACCGGGGAGCTGTTTTTT.

V usage is TRBV18 and J usage is TRBJ2-7; TRBD1 aligns across 9 bases. Trimming removed 3 bases from V and 4 bases from J; junction bases left unmatched: 13. This CDR3 has 17 residues. Germline V gene sequence: CDR1 KGHSH, CDR2 LQKENI. CDR3 loop: CASSPISLGTGFYEQYF. CDR3 in DNA: TGTGCCAGCTCACCGATTTCCCTAGGGACAGGGTTTTACGAGCAGTACTTC. The full variable domain, completed using reference TRBV18 and TRBJ2-7, is NAGVMQNPRHLVRRRGQEARLRCSPMKGHSHVYWYRQLPEEGLKFMVYLQKENIIDESGMPKERFSAEFPKEGPSILRIQQVVRGDSAAYFCASSPISLGTGFYEQYFGPGTRLTVT.

J is TRBJ2-3 and V is TRBV5-5; no reliable D call. Trimming shortened V by 4 bases and J by 0 bases, and 15 bases separated the two germline ends. Germline V gene lookup returns CDR1 SGHKS and CDR2 YYEKEE (reference sequence). This CDR3 region has 16 residues. In DNA, the CDR3 is TGTGCCAGCAGCCCTGTGGGCACGTTCAGCACAGATACGCAGTATTTT. Residues: CASSPVGTFSTDTQYF.

This chain uses TRBV27 with TRBJ2-7, with 7 nucleotides matching TRBD1. After removal of 2 bases from V and 4 bases from J, the junction contained 11 bases not matched to a gene. The CDR3 sequence is 16 residues long. Germline V gene data show CDR1 as MNHEY and CDR2 as SMNVEV (reference sequence). CDR3 in amino acids: CASSLKGTGVLYEQYF. The CDR3 DNA follows: TGTGCCAGCAGTTTAAAGGGAACAGGGGTTTTATACGAGCAGTACTTC.

The chain couples TRBV19 to TRBJ1-5; D remains ambiguous. Per the germline V gene, CDR1 is LNHDA and CDR2 is SQIVND (reference sequence). The CDR3 runs to 14 residues. Deletions cut 5 bases from V and 5 bases from J, with 13 bases between. CDR3 region: CASSFGLGDQPQHF. The CDR3 DNA is TGTGCCAGTAGTTTCGGGTTAGGAGATCAGCCCCAGCATTTT.

This clone was recorded only once. This rearrangement joins TRBV6-5 to TRBJ1-1; D remains unclear. The V and J ends lost 4 bases and 6 bases respectively, with 15 bases between them. There are 14 residues in the CDR3. Germline V gene lookup returns CDR1 MNHEY and CDR2 SVGAGI. The CDR3 loop is CASSFSGVGAEAFF. CDR3 sequence (DNA): TGTGCCAGCAGTTTTTCCGGCGTCGGGGCTGAAGCTTTCTTT.

The chain recombines TRBV6-5 with TRBJ2-7, with D possibly TRBD2 on 6 matching bases. The CDR3 covers 12 residues. Trimming pared 5 bases from V and 5 bases from J, leaving 10 bases between. Germline CDR1 and CDR2: MNHEY and SVGAGI. The CDR3 here is CASSTGVHEQYF. CDR3 bases: TGTGCCAGCAGTACGGGAGTCCACGAGCAGTACTTC.

The chain is built from TRBV14 and TRBJ2-2; D may be TRBD1 (6 bases). Germline CDR1 reads SGHDN; CDR2 reads FVKESK. V was trimmed by 4 bases and J by 6 bases, leaving 18 bases between them. The CDR3 covers 16 residues. CDR3 DNA: TGTGCCAGCAGCCTTCAGGGGTGGTGGTTGTCCGGGGAGCTGTTTTTT. Its protein product is CASSLQGWWLSGELFF.

The count of this clone is one. V and J are TRBV4-1 and TRBJ1-1; a possible D gene is TRBD1 (5 bases). Trimming removed 6 bases from V and 5 bases from J, with 13 bases in between. Germline CDR1 is MGHRA and CDR2 is YSYEKL. The CDR3 length is 13 residues. The CDR3 spells CASRSRDNTEAFF. CDR3 bases: TGCGCCAGCAGGTCCAGGGATAATACTGAAGCTTTCTTT.

This sequence joins TRBV7-2 and TRBJ2-3, with D possibly TRBD1 on 5 matching bases. V lost 2 bases and J lost 8, with 23 bases in between. Germline V gives CDR1 SGHTA, CDR2 FQGNSA. The CDR3 consists of 17 residues. The CDR3 coding sequence is TGTGCCAGCAGCTTAATGGTCCGGCTCGAGAGGACACCTACGCAGTATTTT. This translates into CASSLMVRLERTPTQYF.

The V and J genes are TRBV28 and TRBJ1-2, with D perhaps matching TRBD1 (6 bases). V was pared by 1 base and J by 5 bases, with 11 bases between. Looked up from germline, CDR1 is MDHEN and CDR2 is SYDVKM. CDR3 length: 14 amino acids. The CDR3 loop reads CASSLSYQGYGYTF. Here the CDR3 DNA reads TGTGCCAGCAGTTTATCCTATCAGGGGTATGGCTACACCTTC.

V gene TRBV28 combines with J gene TRBJ2-3, with 11 bases identical to TRBD2. The CDR3 contains 17 residues. After removal of 2 bases from V and 2 bases from J, the junction contained 6 bases not matched to a gene. From germline, CDR1 is MDHEN and CDR2 SYDVKM. The CDR3 here is CASSLRRLAGFTDTQYF. CDR3 sequence (DNA): TGTGCCAGCAGTTTACGCCGACTAGCGGGATTCACAGATACGCAGTATTTT.

DNA of the CDR3: TGTGCCAGCAGCCCTGCTAGGCGTTCCTTCTCCTACGAGCAGTACTTC. Encoded protein: CASSPARRSFSYEQYF. The genes are TRBV7-9 and TRBJ2-7; no clear D gene. The CDR3 runs to 16 residues. V lost 5 bases and J 0 bases, leaving 17 bases between the germline ends. CDR1 is SEHNR, CDR2 FQNEAQ, per germline (reference sequence).

The V gene is TRBV7-9, the J gene TRBJ1-5; D call uncertain. The V end lost 5 bases, the J end lost 6 bases, and 8 bases lay between the germline ends. This CDR3 comprises 12 residues. Germline lookup yields CDR1 SEHNR and CDR2 FQNEAQ (reference sequence). The CDR3 DNA reads as TGTGCCAGCAGCCCCTCCGGTCAGCCCCAGCATTTT. Protein sequence: CASSPSGQPQHF.